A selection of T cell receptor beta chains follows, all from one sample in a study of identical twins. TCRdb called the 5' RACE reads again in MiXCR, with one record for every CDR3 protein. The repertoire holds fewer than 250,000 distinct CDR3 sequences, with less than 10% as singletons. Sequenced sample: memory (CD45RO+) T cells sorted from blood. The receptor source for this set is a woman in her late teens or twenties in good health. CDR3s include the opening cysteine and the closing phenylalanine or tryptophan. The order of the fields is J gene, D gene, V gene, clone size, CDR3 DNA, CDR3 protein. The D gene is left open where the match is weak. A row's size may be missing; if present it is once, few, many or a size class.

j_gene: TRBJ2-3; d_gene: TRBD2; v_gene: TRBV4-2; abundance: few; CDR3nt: TGTGCCAGCAGCCAAAGTCGACTAGCGGGAGGAGGAGATAATACGCAGTATTTT; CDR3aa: CASSQSRLAGGGDNTQYF
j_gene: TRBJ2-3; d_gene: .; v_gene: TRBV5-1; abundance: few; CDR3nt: TGCGCCAGCAGTTCAGAGACTAGCACAGATACGCAGTATTTT; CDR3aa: CASSSETSTDTQYF
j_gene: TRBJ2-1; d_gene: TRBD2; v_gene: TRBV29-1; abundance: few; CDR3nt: TGCAGCGTTGAAGATCATGGCGGGAGCTCCTACAATGAGCAGTTCTTC; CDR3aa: CSVEDHGGSSYNEQFF
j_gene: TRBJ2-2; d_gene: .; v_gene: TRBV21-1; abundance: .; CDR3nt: TGTGCCAGCAGCAAAGCTGGGGGAGGCGGGGAGCTGATTTTT; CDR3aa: CASSKAGGGGELIF
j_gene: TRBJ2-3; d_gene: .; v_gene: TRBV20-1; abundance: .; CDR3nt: TGCAGTGCCAACTATCCTGCAGATACGCAGTATTTT; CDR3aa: CSANYPADTQYF
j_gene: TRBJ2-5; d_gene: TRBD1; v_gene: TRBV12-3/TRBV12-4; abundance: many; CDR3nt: TGTGCCAGCACCTTGACAGGGAAGGGGACCCAGTACTTC; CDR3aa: CASTLTGKGTQYF
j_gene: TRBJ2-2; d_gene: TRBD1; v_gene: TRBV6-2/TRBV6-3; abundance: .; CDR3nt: TGTGCCAGCAGCCGAACCTCAGGGGGCAGGCACACCGGGGAGCTGTTTTTT; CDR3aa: CASSRTSGGRHTGELFF
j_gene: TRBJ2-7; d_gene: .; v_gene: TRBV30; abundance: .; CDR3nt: TGTGCCTGGAGTGTTCGTAAGTGGGATTGGGGAAGGGCCTACGAGCAGTACTTC; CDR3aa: CAWSVRKWDWGRAYEQYF
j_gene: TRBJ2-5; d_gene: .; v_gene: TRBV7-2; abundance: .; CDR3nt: TGTGCCAGCAGCCTACCCGGACATGGGGAGACCCAGTACTTC; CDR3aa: CASSLPGHGETQYF
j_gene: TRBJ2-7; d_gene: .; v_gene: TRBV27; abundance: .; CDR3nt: TGTGCCAGCAGTCCCCCCGGGGAGGGGGAAGTCCACGAGCAGTACTTC; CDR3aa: CASSPPGEGEVHEQYF
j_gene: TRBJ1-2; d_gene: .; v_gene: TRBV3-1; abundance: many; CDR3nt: TGTGCCAGCAGCCAAGATTTAAGGGGCTACACCTTC; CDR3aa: CASSQDLRGYTF
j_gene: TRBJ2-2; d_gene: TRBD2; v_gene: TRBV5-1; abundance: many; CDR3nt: TGCGCCAGCAGCTTGGTAGCGGGGAACACCGGGGAGCTGTTTTTT; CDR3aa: CASSLVAGNTGELFF
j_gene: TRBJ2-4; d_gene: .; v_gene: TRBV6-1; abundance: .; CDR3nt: TGTGCCAGCAGTCTTAGCGTTTATAGGACAAAAAACATTCAGTACTTC; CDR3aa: CASSLSVYRTKNIQYF
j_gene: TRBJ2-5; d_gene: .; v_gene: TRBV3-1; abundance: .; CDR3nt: TGTGCCAGCAGCTCCGGGGCCCCAGGAGGGACCCAGTACTTC; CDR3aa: CASSSGAPGGTQYF
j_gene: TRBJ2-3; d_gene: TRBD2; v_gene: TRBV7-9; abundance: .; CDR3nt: TGTGCCAGCAGCTTAGCGTCGGGAGGTGTTAGTTCAGATACGCAGTATTTT; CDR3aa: CASSLASGGVSSDTQYF
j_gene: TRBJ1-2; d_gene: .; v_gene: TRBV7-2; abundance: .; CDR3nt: TGTGCCAGCAGCCCCTCGGGGGGCAGATATGGCTACACCTTC; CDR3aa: CASSPSGGRYGYTF
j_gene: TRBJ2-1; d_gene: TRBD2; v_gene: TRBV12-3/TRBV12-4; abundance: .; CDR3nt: TGTGCCAGCAGTGGGGAGGGAGGGGTGCTTGGCTCCTACAATGAGCAGTTCTTC; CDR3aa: CASSGEGGVLGSYNEQFF